This TCR beta chain was documented in a study of graft-versus-host responses after intestinal transplantation. The V gene lost 3 bases and the J gene lost 3 bases, with 15 bases spanning the gap. The germline V gene encodes CDR1 PRHDT and CDR2 FYEKMQ (reference sequence). The CDR3 sequence is 15 residues long. Comments on this clone: Its antigen is undetermined.

TCRdb's copy holds only in-frame clones and misses some; the assay was immunoSEQ multiplex PCR. The repertoire holds 50,000 to 75,000 clones, with around nine tenths as singletons. The sequence came from a human donor who was the organ donor for an intestinal transplant. This material consisted of unstimulated CD8+ T cells sorted from spleen or lymph node cells, taken before transplant. This sequence joins TRBV13 and TRBJ2-7; D is perhaps TRBD1 (6 bases). CDR3 residues: CASSFPLGGDYEQYF. The CDR3 coding sequence is TGTGCCAGCAGCTTCCCCTTAGGGGGAGACTACGAGCAGTACTTC.